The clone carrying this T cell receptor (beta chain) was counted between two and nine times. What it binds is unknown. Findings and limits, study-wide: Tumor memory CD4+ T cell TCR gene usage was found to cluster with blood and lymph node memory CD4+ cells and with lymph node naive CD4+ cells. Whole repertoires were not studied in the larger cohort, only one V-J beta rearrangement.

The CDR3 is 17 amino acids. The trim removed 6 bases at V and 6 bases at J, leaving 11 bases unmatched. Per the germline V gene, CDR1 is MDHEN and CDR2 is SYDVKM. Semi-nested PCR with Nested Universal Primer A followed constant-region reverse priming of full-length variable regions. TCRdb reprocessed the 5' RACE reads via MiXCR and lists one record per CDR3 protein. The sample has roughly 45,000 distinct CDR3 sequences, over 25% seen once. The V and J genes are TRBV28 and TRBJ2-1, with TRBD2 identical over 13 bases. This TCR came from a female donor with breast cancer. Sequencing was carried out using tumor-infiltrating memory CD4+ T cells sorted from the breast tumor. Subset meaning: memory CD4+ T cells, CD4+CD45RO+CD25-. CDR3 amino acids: CASSPLLAGGLGNEQFF. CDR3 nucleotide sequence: TGTGCCAGCAGCCCCTTACTAGCGGGAGGGTTGGGCAATGAGCAGTTCTTC.